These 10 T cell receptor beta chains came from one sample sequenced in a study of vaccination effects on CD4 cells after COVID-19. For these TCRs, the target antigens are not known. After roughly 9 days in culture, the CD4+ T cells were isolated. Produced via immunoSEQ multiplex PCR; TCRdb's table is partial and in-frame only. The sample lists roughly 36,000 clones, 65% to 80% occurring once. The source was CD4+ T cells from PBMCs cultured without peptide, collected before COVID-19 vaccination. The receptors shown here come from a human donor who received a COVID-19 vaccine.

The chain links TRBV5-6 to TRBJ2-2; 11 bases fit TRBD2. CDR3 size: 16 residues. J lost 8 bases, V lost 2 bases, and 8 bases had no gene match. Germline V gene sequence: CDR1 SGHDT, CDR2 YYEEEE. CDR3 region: CASSLRLAGGRGELFF. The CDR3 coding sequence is TGTGCCAGCAGCTTAAGGCTAGCGGGGGGCAGAGGGGAGCTGTTTTTT.

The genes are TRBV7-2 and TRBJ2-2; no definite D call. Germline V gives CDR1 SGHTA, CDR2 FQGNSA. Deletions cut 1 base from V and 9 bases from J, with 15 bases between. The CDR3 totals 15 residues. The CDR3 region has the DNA TGTGCCAGCAGCTTAGTACGAAGCGAGTGGAGGGAGCTGTTTTTT. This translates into CASSLVRSEWRELFF. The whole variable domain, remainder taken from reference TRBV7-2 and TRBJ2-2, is GAGVSQSPSNKVTEKGKDVELRCDPISGHTALYWYRQSLGQGLEFLIYFQGNSAPDKSGLPSDRFSAERTGGSVSTLTIQRTQQEDSAVYLCASSLVRSEWRELFFGEGSRLTVL.

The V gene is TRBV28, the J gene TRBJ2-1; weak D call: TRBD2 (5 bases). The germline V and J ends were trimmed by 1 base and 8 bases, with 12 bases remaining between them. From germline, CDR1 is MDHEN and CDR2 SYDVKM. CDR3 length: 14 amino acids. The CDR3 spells CASSLSLLVDEQFF. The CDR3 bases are TGTGCCAGCAGTTTATCTCTACTAGTGGATGAGCAGTTCTTC.

The CDR3, as DNA: TGTGCCAGCAGCGCGGGACTGTCTGGAAACACCATATATTTT. Its translation: CASSAGLSGNTIYF. V and J are TRBV9 and TRBJ1-3, with D possibly being TRBD1 (5 bases). CDR1 is SGDLS, CDR2 YYNGEE, per germline. The CDR3 sequence is 14 residues long. Trimming cost V 3 bases and J 1 base, with 8 bases left between them. Together with reference TRBV9 and TRBJ1-3, the CDR3 gives the full variable domain: DSGVTQTPKHLITATGQRVTLRCSPRSGDLSVYWYQQSLDQGLQFLIQYYNGEERAKGNILERFSAQQFPDLHSELNLSSLELGDSALYFCASSAGLSGNTIYFGEGSWLTVV.

The CDR3 DNA sequence: TGTGCCAGCAGGGCAGCGGGGGGGAACTACGAGCAGTACTTC. The encoded protein is CASRAAGGNYEQYF. The chain combines TRBV7-2 with TRBJ2-7; 10 nucleotides align to TRBD2. With 6 bases clipped from V and 3 bases from J, the junction kept 5 bases outside the gene matches. The CDR3 loop spans 14 amino acids. Germline V lookup: CDR1 SGHTA, CDR2 FQGNSA.

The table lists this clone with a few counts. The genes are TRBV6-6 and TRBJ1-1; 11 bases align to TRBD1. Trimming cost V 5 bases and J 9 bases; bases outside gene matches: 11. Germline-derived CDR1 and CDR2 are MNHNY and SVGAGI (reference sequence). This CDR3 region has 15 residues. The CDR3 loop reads CASSGGQGAKGKAFF. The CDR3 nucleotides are TGTGCCAGCAGTGGAGGACAGGGGGCGAAGGGTAAAGCTTTCTTT.

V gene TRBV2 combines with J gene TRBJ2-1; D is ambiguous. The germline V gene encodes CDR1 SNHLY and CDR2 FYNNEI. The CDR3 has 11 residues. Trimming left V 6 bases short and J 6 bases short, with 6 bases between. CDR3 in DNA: TGTGCCAGCAGCCCGTTCAATGAGCAGTTCTTC. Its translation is CASSPFNEQFF.

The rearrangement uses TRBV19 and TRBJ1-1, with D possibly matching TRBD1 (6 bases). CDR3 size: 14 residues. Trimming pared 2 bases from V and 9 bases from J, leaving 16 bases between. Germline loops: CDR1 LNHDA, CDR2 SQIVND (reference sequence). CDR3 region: CASSILPGAGKAFF. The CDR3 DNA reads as TGTGCCAGTAGTATACTACCGGGGGCCGGGAAAGCTTTCTTT.

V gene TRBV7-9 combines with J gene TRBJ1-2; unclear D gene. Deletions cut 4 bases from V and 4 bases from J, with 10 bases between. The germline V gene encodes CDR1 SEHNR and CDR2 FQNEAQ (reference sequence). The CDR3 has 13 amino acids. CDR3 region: CASSSRTSYGYTF. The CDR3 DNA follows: TGTGCCAGCAGCTCCCGGACCTCCTATGGCTACACCTTC.

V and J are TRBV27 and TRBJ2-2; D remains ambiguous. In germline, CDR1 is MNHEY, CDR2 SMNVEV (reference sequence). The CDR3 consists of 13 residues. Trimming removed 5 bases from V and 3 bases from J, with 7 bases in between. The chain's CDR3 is CASSPSYTGELFF. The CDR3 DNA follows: TGTGCCAGCAGTCCTAGTTACACCGGGGAGCTGTTTTTT.